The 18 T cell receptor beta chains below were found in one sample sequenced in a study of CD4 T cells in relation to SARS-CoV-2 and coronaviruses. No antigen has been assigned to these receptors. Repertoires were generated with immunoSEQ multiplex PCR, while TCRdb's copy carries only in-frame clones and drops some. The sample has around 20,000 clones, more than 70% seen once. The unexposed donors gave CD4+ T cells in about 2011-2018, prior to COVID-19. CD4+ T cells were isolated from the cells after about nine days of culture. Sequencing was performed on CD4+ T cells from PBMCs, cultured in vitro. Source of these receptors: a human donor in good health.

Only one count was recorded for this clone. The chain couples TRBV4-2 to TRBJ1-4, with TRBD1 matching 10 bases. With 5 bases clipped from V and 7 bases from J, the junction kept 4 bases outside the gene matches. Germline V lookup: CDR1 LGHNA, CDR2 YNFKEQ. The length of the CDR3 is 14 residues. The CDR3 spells CASSTGQGFEKLFF. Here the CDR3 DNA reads TGTGCCAGCAGCACGGGACAGGGGTTTGAAAAACTGTTTTTT.

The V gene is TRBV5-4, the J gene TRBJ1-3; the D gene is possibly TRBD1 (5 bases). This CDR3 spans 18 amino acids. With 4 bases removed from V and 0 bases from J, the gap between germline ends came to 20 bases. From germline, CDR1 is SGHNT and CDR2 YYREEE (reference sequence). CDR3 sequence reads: CASSPRGDHILSGNTIYF. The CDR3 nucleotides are TGTGCCAGCAGCCCTAGGGGAGACCACATTCTCTCTGGAAACACCATATATTTT.

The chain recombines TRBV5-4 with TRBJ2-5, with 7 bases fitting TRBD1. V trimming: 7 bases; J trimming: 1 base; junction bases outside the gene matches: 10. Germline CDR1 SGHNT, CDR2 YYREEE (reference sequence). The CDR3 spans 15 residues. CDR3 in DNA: TGTGCCAGCGGAAAATACGGGACAGCCCAAGAGACCCAGTACTTC. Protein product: CASGKYGTAQETQYF.

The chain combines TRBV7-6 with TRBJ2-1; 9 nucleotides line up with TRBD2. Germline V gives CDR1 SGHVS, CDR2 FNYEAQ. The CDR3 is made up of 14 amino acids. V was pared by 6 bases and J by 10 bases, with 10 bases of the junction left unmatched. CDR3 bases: TGTGCCAGCAGAGAGCGGGAGGCCCGGGGGGAGCAGTTCTTC. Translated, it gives CASREREARGEQFF. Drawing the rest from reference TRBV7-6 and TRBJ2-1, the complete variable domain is GAGVSQSPRYKVTKRGQDVALRCDPISGHVSLYWYRQALGQGPEFLTYFNYEAQQDKSGLPNDRFSAERPEGSISTLTIQRTEQRDSAMYRCASREREARGEQFFGPGTRLTVL.

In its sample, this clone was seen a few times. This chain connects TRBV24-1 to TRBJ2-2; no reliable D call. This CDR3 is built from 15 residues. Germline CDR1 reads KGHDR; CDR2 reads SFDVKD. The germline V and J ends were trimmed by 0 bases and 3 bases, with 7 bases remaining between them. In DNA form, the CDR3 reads TGTGCCACCAGTGATTTGAACAGTCACACCGGGGAGCTGTTTTTT. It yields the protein CATSDLNSHTGELFF.

Here the CDR3 DNA reads TGCAGTGCTAGTCCCTCTAGTCAGCCCCAGCATTTT. Translating gives CSASPSSQPQHF. The rearrangement links TRBV20-1 to TRBJ1-5, with D hard to call. Germline V gene lookup returns CDR1 DFQATT and CDR2 SNEGSKA (reference sequence). V lost 3 bases and J 6 bases, leaving 9 bases between the germline ends. CDR3 length: 12 residues.

The CDR3 bases are TGTGCCAGCAGCTTGTTGGGCGGGGAGCTGTTTTTT. It translates to CASSLLGGELFF. The chain employs TRBV5-5 and TRBJ2-2; D gene uncertain. Trimming took off 1 base at V and 7 bases at J, with 5 bases between the two ends. The CDR3 spans 12 residues. Germline assignment: CDR1 SGHKS and CDR2 YYEKEE (reference sequence).

CDR3 amino acids: CAPPSVGIRTYEQYF. For the CDR3, the DNA is TGTGCCCCCCCTAGCGTCGGGATCAGGACCTACGAGCAGTACTTC. This chain connects TRBV24-1 to TRBJ2-7; D may be TRBD2 (6 bases). CDR1 is KGHDR and CDR2 is SFDVKD in the germline V gene. The CDR3 has 15 residues. The ends were cut back, 12 bases at V and 2 bases at J, with 22 bases in the middle.

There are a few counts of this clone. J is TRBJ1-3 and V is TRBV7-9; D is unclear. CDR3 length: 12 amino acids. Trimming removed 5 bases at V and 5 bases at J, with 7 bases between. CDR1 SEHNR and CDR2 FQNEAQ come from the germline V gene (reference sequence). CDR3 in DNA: TGTGCCAGCAGCCTCGCAAGAAACACCATATATTTT. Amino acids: CASSLARNTIYF.

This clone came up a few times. The CDR3 sequence: CASSTDSGKGQPQHF. The CDR3 bases are TGCGCCAGCAGCACCGACTCCGGAAAGGGACAGCCCCAGCATTTT. The rearrangement uses TRBV5-1 and TRBJ1-5, with unresolved D. This CDR3 has 15 residues. Germline assignment: CDR1 SGHRS and CDR2 YFSETQ. Trimming removed 4 bases at V and 7 bases at J, with 18 bases between.

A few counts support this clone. The CDR3: CASSLQGADTGELFF. The CDR3 nucleotides read TGTGCCAGCAGTCTCCAGGGGGCTGACACCGGGGAGCTGTTTTTT. V is TRBV11-2 and J is TRBJ2-2; the match to TRBD1 covers 8 bases. The V segment lost 6 bases and the J segment 3 bases; nucleotides outside the gene matches: 6. The CDR3 spans 15 residues. The germline CDR1 and CDR2 sequences are SGHAT and FQNNGV.

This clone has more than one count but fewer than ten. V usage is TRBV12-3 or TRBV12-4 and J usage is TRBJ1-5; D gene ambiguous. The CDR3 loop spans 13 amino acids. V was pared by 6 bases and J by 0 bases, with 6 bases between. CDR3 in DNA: TGTGCCAGCAGGATTTATAGCAATCAGCCCCAGCATTTT. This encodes CASRIYSNQPQHF.

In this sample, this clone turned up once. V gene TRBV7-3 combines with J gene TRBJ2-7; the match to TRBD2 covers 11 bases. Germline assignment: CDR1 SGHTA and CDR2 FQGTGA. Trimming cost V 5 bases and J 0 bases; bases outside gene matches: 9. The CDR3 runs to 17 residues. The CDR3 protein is CASSPGASGRFSYEQYF. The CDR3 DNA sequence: TGTGCCAGCAGCCCTGGGGCTAGCGGGAGGTTCTCCTACGAGCAGTACTTC.

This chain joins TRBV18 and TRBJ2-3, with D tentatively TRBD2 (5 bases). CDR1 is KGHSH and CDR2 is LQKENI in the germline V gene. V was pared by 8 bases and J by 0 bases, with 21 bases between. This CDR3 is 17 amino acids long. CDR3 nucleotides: TGTGCCAGCGGGCGGGCCGATAATCCTACTAGCACAGATACGCAGTATTTT. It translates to CASGRADNPTSTDTQYF. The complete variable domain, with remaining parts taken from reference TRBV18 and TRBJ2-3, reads NAGVMQNPRHLVRRRGQEARLRCSPMKGHSHVYWYRQLPEEGLKFMVYLQKENIIDESGMPKERFSAEFPKEGPSILRIQQVVRGDSAAYFCASGRADNPTSTDTQYFGPGTRLTVL.

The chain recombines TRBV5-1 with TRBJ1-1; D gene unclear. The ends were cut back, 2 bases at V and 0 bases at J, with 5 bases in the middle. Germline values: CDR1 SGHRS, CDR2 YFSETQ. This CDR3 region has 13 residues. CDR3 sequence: CASSFSMNTEAFF. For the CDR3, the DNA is TGCGCCAGCAGCTTCAGTATGAACACTGAAGCTTTCTTT.

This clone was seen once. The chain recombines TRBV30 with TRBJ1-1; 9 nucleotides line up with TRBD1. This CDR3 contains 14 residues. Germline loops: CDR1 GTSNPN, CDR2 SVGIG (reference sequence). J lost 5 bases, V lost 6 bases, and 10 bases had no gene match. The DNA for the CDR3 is TGTGCCTGCCGGGTTACAGGGGGCAGAACTGAAGCTTTCTTT. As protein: CACRVTGGRTEAFF.

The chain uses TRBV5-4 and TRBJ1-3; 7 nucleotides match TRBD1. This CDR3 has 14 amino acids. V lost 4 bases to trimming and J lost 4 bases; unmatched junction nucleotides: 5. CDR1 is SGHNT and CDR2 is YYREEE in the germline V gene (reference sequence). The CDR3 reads CASSAGTVGNTIYF. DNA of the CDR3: TGTGCCAGCAGCGCCGGGACAGTAGGAAACACCATATATTTT.

CDR3 DNA sequence: TGTGCCAGTATGAGGCAGAGTGCAACTAATGAAAAACTGTTTTTT. It is translated as CASMRQSATNEKLFF. The J gene is TRBJ1-4, the V gene TRBV19, with D hard to call. This CDR3 has 15 amino acids. CDR1 is LNHDA and CDR2 is SQIVND in the germline V gene (reference sequence). Trimming removed 7 bases at V and 0 bases at J, with 12 bases between.